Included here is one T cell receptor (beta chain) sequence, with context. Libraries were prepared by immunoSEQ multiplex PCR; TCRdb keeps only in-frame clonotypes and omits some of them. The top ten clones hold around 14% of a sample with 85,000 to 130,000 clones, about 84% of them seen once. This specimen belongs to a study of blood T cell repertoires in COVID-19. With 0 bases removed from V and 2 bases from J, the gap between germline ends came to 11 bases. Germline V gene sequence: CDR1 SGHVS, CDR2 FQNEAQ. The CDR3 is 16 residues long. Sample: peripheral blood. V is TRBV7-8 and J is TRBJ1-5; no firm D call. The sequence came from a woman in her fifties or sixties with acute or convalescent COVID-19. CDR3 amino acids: CASSLALGSRNQPQHF. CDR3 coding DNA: TGTGCCAGCAGCTTAGCGCTGGGGAGCCGCAATCAGCCCCAGCATTTT.